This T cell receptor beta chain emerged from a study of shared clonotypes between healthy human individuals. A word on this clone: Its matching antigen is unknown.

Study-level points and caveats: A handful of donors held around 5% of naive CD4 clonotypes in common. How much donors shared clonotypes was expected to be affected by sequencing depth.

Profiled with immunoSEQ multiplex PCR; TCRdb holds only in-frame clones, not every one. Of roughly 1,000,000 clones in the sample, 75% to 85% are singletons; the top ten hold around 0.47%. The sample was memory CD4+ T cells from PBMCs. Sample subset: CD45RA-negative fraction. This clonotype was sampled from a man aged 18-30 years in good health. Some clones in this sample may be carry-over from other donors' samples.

The CDR3, as DNA: TGTGCCAGTAGTATCCGCTCGCTAACGGCCGGGGAGCTGTTTTTT. It is translated as CASSIRSLTAGELFF. The chain links TRBV19 to TRBJ2-2; unclear D gene. V shed 3 bases and J shed 6 bases, with 14 bases lying between them. The germline V gene has CDR1 LNHDA and CDR2 SQIVND (reference sequence). The CDR3 is made up of 15 amino acids.